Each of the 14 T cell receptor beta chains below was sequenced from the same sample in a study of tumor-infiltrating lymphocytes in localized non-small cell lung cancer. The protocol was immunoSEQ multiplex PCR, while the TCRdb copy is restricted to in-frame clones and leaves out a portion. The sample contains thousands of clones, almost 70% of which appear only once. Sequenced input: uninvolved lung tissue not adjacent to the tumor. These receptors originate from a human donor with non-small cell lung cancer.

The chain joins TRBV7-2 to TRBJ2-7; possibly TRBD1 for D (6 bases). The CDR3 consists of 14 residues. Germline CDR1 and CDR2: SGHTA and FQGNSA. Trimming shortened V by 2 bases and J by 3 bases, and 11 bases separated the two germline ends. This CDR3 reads CASSLTQGFYEQYF. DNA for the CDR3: TGTGCCAGCAGCTTAACACAGGGCTTCTACGAGCAGTACTTC.

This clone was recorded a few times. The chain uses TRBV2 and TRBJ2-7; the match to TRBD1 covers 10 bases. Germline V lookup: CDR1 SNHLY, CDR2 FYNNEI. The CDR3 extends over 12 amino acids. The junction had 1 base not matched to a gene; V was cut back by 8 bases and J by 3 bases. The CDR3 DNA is TGTGCCAGCCGGGACAGGGGCTACGAGCAGTACTTC. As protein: CASRDRGYEQYF.

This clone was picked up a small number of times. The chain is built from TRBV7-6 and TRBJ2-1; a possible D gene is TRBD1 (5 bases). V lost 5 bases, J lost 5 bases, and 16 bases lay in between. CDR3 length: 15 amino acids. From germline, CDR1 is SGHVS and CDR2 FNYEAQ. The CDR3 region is CASSPRGILNNEQFF. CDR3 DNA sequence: TGTGCCAGCAGCCCTAGGGGAATCTTAAACAATGAGCAGTTCTTC.

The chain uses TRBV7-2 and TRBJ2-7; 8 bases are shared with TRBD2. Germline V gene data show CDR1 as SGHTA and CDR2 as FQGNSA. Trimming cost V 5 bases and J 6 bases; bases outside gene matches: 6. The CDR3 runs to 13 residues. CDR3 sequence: CASSIGSGGEQYF. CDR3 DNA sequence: TGTGCCAGCAGCATTGGGAGCGGGGGCGAGCAGTACTTC.

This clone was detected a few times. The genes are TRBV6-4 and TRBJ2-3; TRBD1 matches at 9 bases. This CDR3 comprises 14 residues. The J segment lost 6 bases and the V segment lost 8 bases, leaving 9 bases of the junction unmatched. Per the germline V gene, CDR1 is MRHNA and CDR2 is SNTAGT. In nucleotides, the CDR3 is TGTGCCAGCGCCCGGGACAGGGAGTCGGATACGCAGTATTTT. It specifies CASARDRESDTQYF.

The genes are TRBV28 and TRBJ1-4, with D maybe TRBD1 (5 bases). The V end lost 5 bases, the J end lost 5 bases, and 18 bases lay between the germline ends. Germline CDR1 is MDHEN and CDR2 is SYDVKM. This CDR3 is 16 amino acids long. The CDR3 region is CASSPGDGKENEKLFF. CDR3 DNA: TGTGCCAGCAGTCCCGGGGACGGAAAGGAGAATGAAAAACTGTTTTTT.

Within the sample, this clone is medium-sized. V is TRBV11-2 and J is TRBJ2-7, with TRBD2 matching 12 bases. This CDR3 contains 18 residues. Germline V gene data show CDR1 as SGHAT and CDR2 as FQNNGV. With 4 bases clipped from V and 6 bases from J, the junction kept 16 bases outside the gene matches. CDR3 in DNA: TGTGCCAGCAGCTCCCGGCCCTCTACGACTAGCGGGAGAATCGAGCAGTACTTC. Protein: CASSSRPSTTSGRIEQYF.

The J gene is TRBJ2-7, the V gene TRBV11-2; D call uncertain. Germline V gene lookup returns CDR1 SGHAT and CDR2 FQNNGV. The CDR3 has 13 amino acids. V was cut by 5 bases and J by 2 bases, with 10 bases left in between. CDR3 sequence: CASSLPGPYEQYF. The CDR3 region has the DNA TGTGCCAGCAGCCTTCCGGGCCCCTACGAGCAGTACTTC. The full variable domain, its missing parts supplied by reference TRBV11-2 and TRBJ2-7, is EAGVAQSPRYKIIEKRQSVAFWCNPISGHATLYWYQQILGQGPKLLIQFQNNGVVDDSQLPKDRFSAERLKGVDSTLKIQPAKLEDSAVYLCASSLPGPYEQYFGPGTRLTVT.

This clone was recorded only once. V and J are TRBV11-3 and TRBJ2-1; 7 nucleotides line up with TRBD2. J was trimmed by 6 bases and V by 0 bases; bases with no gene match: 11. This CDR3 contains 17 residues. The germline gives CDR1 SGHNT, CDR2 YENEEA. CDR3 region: CASSLEGRVTYGNEQFF. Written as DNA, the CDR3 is TGTGCCAGCAGCTTAGAGGGGAGGGTTACTTATGGCAATGAGCAGTTCTTC. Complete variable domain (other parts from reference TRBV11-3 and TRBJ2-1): EAGVVQSPRYKIIEKKQPVAFWCNPISGHNTLYWYLQNLGQGPELLIRYENEEAVDDSQLPKDRFSAERLKGVDSTLKIQPAELGDSAVYLCASSLEGRVTYGNEQFFGPGTRLTVL.

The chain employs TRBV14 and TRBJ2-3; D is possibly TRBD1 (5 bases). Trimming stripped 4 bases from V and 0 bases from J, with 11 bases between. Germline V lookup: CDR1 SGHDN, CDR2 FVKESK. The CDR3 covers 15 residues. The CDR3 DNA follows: TGTGCCAGCAGCCCCCGGACATATAGCACAGATACGCAGTATTTT. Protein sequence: CASSPRTYSTDTQYF.

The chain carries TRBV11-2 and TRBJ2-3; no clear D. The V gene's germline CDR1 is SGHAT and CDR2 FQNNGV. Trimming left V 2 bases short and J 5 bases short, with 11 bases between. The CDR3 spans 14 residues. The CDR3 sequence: CASSLIGFRDTQYF. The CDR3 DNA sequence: TGTGCCAGCAGCTTAATTGGTTTTAGAGATACGCAGTATTTT.

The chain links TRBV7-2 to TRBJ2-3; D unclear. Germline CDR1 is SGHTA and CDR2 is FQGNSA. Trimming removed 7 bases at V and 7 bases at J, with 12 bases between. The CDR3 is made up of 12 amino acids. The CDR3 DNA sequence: TGTGCCAGCAAGCCGGTCCTTTATACGCAGTATTTT. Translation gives CASKPVLYTQYF.

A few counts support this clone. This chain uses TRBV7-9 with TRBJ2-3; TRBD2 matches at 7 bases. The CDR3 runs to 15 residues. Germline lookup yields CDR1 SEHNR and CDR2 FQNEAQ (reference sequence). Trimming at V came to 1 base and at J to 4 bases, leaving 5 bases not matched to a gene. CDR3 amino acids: CASSLGSGRADTQYF. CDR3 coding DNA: TGTGCCAGCAGCTTAGGCTCGGGGAGGGCAGATACGCAGTATTTT.

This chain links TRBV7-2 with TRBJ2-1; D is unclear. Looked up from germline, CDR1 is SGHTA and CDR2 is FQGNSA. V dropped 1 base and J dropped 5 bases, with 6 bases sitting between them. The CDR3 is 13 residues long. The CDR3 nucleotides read TGTGCCAGCAGCTTAGACAGACACAATGAGCAGTTCTTC. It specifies CASSLDRHNEQFF.